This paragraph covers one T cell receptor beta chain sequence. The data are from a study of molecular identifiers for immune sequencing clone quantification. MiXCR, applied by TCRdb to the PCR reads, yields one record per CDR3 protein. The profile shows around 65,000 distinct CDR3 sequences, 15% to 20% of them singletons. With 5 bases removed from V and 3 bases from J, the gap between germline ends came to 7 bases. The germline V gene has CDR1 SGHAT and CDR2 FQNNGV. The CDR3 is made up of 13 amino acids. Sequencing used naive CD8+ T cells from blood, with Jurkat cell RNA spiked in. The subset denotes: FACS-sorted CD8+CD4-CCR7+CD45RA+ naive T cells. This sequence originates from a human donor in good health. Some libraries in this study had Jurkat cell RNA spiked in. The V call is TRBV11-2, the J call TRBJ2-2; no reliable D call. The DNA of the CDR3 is TGTGCCAGCAGCCAATATGACACCGGGGAGCTGTTTTTT. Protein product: CASSQYDTGELFF.